The clone carrying this T cell receptor beta chain was recorded many times. Its antigen is as yet unknown. Germline trimming cut 2 bases from V and 2 bases from J; bases unmatched to any gene: 2. The V gene's germline CDR1 is SGHRS and CDR2 YFSETQ. This CDR3 contains 15 residues. These data come from a study of regulatory T cells in long-lasting Graves disease. Study-level background: Graves' patients, diagnosed recently, had received antithyroid drugs under 3 months.

Findings and limits, study-wide: No thyroid tissue was studied; the work used peripheral blood only.

Libraries of TCR beta came from iRepertoire HTBI primers plus Arm-PCR of CDR3 regions. TCRdb re-derived calls from the multiplex PCR reads in MiXCR, one entry per CDR3 protein. The sample includes about 400,000 distinct CDR3 sequences, 15% to 19% of them seen just once. Time point in this sample: newly diagnosed GD, antithyroid drugs for less than 3 months. PBMC-derived RNA was used for the TCR library. V usage is TRBV5-1 and J usage is TRBJ1-4, with 8 bases that match TRBD1. Specimen: peripheral blood mononuclear cells (PBMCs), collected at new diagnosis, from a patient treated with antithyroid drugs. The source is a female donor with Graves disease. The CDR3, as DNA: TGCGCCAGCAGCTTCCAGGGGGCCACTAATGAAAAACTGTTTTTT. This encodes CASSFQGATNEKLFF.